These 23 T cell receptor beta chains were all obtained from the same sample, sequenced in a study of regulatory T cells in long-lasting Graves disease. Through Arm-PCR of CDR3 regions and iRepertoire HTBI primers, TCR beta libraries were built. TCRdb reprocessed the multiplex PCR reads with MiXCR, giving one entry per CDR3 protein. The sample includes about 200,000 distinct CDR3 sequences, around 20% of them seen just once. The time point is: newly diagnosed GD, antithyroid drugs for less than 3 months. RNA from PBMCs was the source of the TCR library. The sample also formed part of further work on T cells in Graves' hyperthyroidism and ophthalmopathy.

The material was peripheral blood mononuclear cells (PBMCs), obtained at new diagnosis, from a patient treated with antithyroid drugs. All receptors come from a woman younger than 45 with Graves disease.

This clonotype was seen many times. The CDR3 region is CASEGGANTGELFF. The CDR3 DNA reads as TGTGCCAGCGAAGGGGGGGCGAACACCGGGGAGCTGTTTTTT. The chain carries TRBV6-1 and TRBJ2-2; tentative D call: TRBD2 (7 bases). The germline CDR1 and CDR2 sequences are MNHNS and SASEGT. Deletions cut 8 bases from V and 0 bases from J, with 10 bases between. The CDR3 consists of 14 residues.

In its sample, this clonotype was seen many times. The CDR3 coding sequence is TGCAGTGCTAGAGATCAGGCTAGCGGGAGGGAGGATACGCAGTATTTT. This encodes CSARDQASGREDTQYF. The rearrangement links TRBV20-1 to TRBJ2-3; TRBD2 aligns across 12 bases. The trim removed 0 bases at V and 6 bases at J, leaving 7 bases unmatched. Per germline, CDR1 DFQATT and CDR2 SNEGSKA (reference sequence). The CDR3 is made up of 16 amino acids.

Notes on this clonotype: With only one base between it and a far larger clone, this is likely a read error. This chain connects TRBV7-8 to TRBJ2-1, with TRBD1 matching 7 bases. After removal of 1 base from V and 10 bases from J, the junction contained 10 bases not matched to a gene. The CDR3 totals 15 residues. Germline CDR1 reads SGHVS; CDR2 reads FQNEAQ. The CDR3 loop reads CASSLVQGLPYEQFF. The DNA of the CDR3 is TGTGCCAGCAGCTTAGTACAGGGGTTACCCTACGAGCAGTTCTTC.

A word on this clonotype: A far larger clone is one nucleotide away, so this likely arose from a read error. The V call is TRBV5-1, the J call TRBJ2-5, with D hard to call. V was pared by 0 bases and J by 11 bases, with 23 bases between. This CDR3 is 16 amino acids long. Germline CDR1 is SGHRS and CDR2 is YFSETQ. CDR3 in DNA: TGCGCCAGCAGCTTGGGAGCTACCCCCTCCTACAATGAGCAGTACTTC. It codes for CASSLGATPSYNEQYF.

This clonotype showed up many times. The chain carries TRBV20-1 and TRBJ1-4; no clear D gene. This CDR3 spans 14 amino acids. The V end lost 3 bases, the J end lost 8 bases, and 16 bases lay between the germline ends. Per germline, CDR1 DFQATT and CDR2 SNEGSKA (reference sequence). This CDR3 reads CSASQTLTKEKLFF. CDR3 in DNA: TGCAGTGCTAGTCAGACCCTGACGAAGGAAAAACTGTTTTTT.

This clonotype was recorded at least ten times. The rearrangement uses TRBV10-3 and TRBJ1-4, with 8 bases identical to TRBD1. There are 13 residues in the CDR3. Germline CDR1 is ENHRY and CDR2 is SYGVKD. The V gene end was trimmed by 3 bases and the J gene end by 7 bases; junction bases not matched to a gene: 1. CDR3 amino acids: CAISDDRGEKLFF. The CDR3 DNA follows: TGTGCCATCAGTGACGACAGGGGTGAAAAACTGTTTTTT.

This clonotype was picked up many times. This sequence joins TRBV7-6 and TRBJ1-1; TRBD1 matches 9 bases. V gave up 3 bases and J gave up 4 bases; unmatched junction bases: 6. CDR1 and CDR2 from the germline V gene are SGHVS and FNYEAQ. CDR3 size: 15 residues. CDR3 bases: TGTGCCAGCAGCTTGGGGACAGGGCGAGGCACTGAAGCTTTCTTT. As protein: CASSLGTGRGTEAFF. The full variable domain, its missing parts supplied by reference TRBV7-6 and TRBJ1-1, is GAGVSQSPRYKVTKRGQDVALRCDPISGHVSLYWYRQALGQGPEFLTYFNYEAQQDKSGLPNDRFSAERPEGSISTLTIQRTEQRDSAMYRCASSLGTGRGTEAFFGQGTRLTVV.

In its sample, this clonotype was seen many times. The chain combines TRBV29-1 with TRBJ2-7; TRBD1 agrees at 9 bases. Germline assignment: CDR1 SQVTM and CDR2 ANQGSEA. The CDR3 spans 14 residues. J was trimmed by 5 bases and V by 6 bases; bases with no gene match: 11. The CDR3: CSVSRMGQGDEQYF. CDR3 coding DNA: TGCAGCGTCTCGAGAATGGGACAGGGCGACGAGCAGTACTTC.

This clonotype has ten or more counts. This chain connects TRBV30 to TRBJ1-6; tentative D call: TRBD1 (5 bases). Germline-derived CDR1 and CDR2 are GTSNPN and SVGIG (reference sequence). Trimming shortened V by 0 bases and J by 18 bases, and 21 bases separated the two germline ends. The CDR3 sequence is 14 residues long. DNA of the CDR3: TGTGCCTGGAGTGTACGCGGCGGGTTAGGGGCCCACCACTTT. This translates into CAWSVRGGLGAHHF.

The CDR3 DNA reads as TGTGCCAGCTCACCAGACAGGGGGTCAAGCACAGATACGCAGTATTTT. Its protein product is CASSPDRGSSTDTQYF. The chain couples TRBV18 to TRBJ2-3; 9 nucleotides agree with TRBD1. Germline V CDR1 and CDR2: KGHSH, LQKENI. The V gene end was trimmed by 2 bases and the J gene end by 0 bases; junction bases not matched to a gene: 3. The CDR3 sequence is 16 residues long.

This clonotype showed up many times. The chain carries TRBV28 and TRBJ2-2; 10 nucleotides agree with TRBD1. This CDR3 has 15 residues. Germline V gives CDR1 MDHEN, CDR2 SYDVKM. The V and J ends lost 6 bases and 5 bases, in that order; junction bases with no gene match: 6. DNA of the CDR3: TGTGCCAGCAGATACGGACAGGGGGAGACCGGGGAGCTGTTTTTT. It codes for CASRYGQGETGELFF.

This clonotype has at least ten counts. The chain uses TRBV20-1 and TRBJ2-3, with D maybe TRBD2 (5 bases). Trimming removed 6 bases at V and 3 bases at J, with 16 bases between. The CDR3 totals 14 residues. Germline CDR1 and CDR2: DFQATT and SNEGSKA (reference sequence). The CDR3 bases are TGCAGTGCCACGCCTTACACGGGGACAGATACGCAGTATTTT. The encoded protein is CSATPYTGTDTQYF.

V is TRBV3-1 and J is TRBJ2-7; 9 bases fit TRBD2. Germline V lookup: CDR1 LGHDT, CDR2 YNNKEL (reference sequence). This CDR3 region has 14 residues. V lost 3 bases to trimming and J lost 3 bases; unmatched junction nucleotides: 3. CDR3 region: CASSQGAGGYEQYF. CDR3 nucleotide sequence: TGTGCCAGCAGCCAGGGAGCGGGAGGCTACGAGCAGTACTTC.

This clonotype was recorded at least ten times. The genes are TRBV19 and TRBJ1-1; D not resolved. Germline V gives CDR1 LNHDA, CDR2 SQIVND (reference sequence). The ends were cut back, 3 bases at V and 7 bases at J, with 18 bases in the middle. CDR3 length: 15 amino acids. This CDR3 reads CASSMPSGRTDEAFF. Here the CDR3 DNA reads TGTGCCAGTAGTATGCCTTCCGGACGAACAGATGAAGCTTTCTTT.

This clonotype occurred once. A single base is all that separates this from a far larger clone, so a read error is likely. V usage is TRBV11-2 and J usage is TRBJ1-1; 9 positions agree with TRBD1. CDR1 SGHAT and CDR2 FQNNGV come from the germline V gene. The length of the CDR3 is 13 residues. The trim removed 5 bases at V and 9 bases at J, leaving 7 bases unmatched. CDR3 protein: CASSTTGGGQAFF. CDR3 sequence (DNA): TGTGCCAGCAGCACTACAGGGGGCGGTCAAGCTTTCTTT.

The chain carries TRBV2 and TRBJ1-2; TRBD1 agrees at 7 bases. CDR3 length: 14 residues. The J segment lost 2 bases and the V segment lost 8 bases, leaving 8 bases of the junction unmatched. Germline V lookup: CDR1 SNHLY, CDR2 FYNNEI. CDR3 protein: CASGPGGGNYGYTF. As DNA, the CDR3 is TGTGCCAGCGGGCCAGGGGGTGGGAACTATGGCTACACCTTC.

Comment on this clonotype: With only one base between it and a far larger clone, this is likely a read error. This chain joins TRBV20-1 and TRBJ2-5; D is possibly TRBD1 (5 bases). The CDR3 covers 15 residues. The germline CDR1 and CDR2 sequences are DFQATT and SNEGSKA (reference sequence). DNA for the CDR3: TGCAGCGTTGAAGGAGAGGCCAGGGCTGAAGAGACCCAGTACTTC. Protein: CSVEGEARAEETQYF.

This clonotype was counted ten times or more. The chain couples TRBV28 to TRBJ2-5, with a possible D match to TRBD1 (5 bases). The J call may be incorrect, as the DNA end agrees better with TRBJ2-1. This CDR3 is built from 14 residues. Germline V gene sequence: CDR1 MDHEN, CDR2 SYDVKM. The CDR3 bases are TGTGCCAGCAGAGACAGCCACGGTGTGGATGAGCAGTTCTTC. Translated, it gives CASRDSHGVDEQFF.

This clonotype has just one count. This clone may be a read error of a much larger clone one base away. The CDR3 reads CASSGSEVGELFF. The CDR3 DNA follows: TGTGCCAGCAGTGGCTCAGAGGTCGGGGAGCTGTTTTTT. The V call is TRBV6-4, the J call TRBJ2-2; D uncertain. Germline values: CDR1 MRHNA, CDR2 SNTAGT. Trimming removed 4 bases at V and 7 bases at J, with 10 bases between. This CDR3 has 13 amino acids.

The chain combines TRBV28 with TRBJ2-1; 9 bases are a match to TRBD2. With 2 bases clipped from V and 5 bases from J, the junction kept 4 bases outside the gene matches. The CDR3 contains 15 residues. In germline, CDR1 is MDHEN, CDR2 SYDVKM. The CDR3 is CASSLLAGPHNEQFF. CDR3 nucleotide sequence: TGTGCCAGCAGTTTACTAGCGGGACCCCACAATGAGCAGTTCTTC.

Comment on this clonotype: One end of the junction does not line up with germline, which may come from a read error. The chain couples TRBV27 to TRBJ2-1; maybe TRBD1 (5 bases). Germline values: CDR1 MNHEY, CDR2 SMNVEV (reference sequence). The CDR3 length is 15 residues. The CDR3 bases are TGTGCCAGCAGTTTCGACAGATTCTCCCACAATGAGCAGTTCTTC. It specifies CASSFDRFSHNEQFF.

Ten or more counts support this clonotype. In nucleotides, the CDR3 is TGTGCCAGCACCAGGGGGCTTGGCTACACCTTC. Translation gives CASTRGLGYTF. The chain couples TRBV2 to TRBJ1-2, with 8 bases lining up with TRBD1. The CDR3 is made up of 11 amino acids. J gave up 7 bases and V 7 bases, and 2 bases lay outside the gene matches. Germline CDR1 SNHLY, CDR2 FYNNEI.

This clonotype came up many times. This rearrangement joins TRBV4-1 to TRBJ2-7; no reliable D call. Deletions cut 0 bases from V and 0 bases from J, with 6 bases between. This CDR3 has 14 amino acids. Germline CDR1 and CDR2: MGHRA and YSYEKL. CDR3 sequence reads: CASSQERASYEQYF. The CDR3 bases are TGCGCCAGCAGCCAAGAAAGAGCCTCCTACGAGCAGTACTTC.